Listed here is a single TCR beta chain. Its recognized antigen is unknown. Base qualities are not recorded, but no much larger clone differs from it by a single base. V lost 5 bases and J lost 5 bases; the stretch between them is 16 bases long. CDR1 SGHTA and CDR2 FQGTGA are derived from the germline V gene. Inclusive of the bounding cysteine and phenylalanine, the CDR3 is 14 residues long. The kept DNA is CDR3 alone, 42 bases in frame from the first base. These data belong to a study of beta chain features in type 1 diabetes (dated by TCRdb to 2016 to 2018). At the level of the whole study: No differences in mean age, gender distribution, total cell number or subset yield were found between patients and healthy donors. A total of 90 million to 130 million sorted cells were examined across all samples, and a strong correlation was observed between cell number per subset and RNA yield. In the study, TCRB repertoires of sorted circulating CD4+ T cell subsets from recently diagnosed type 1 diabetes patients were compared with those of matched healthy donors. Naive and central memory subsets were obtained from all 28 donors, but regulatory and stem cell-like memory subsets were isolated from only 8 patients and roughly 8 healthy donors.

The entire isolated RNA was reverse transcribed using the High Capacity cDNA Reverse Transcription Kit, and thus expressed TCRB transcripts were sequenced. Deep immunoSEQ sequencing was performed on naive, central memory and regulatory T cell samples, with an average of roughly 3.6 million total reads per sample. After sorted cells were lysed in RLT buffer, RNA was extracted with DNase-treated RNeasy Micro or Mini kits, with the choice depending on cell number. To prevent cross-contamination, every cell subset was processed on its own, while patient and healthy donor samples were processed together. TCRB sequences were amplified from cDNA with the immunoSEQ multiplex PCR, producing 87-bp fragments spanning the CDR3 region. Amplicons were sequenced on the Illumina HiSeq platform. Per the source publication's procedure: PCR bias was corrected computationally using synthetic template baselines, and reads within Hamming distance 2 were collapsed, with unmergeable singletons discarded. Reads were aligned to IMGT to assign V, D and J genes, CDR3 length, and insertions or deletions at six rearrangement sites. Clonotype counts were normalized to sorted cell number within each subset before computing true diversity and Gini coefficients with the tcR R package. Repertoire sharing was quantified using the overlap coefficient calculated on TCRB nucleotide sequences. Out-of-frame TCRB sequences from naive cells were analyzed to stand in for the pre-selection repertoire. TCRdb limited this immuneACCESS table to in-frame rearrangements with V and J called. A share of clones is missing; checked studies link under half to unresolved V genes, and the rest is unexplained. That table supplies the V and J calls and clone size; D and trimming were determined from the DNA. Across this sample there are about 620,000 clones, with roughly 16% seen only once. The ten largest account for around 0.095% of the sample.

The research as a whole found: Only small numbers of individuals were included in the HLA sub-analyses, which left unresolved whether HLA type had any influence on TCRB rearrangement. A moderate but significant shortening of TCRB CDR3 length was observed in type 1 diabetes patients in all four CD4+ subsets. PCR may preferentially amplify shorter templates, but because patient and control samples were amplified and corrected together, any resulting skew would affect both groups equally. Patients with type 1 diabetes made fewer insertions and deleted more nucleotides at VDJ recombination sites, implying thymic rearrangement abnormalities. Naive, central memory and regulatory TCRB repertoires appeared more similar among patients than among healthy donors. Because cDNA was sequenced instead of genomic DNA, activated cells with high expression could be over-represented, although the groups did not differ in activation or CD3 levels.

From each donor, a single peripheral blood sample of 95 to 150 mL on average was drawn into heparinised tubes. A BD FACSAria II and a panel including CD45RO, CCR7, CD25, CD127, CD95 and CD27 were used to sort naive, central memory, regulatory and stem cell-like memory CD4+ T cells. Purity was above 95% for every sorted population. Right away, PBMCs were isolated by Lymphoprep density gradient centrifugation and were stained directly, with no culture step. So that batch effects would be minimized, each experiment stained and sorted samples in pairs, pairing one healthy donor with one patient. The chain uses TRBV7-3 and TRBJ2-7; TRBD1 might be the D gene, on 6 matching bases. The clonotype comes from a man between 18 and 29 years old in good health. Sequencing used naive CD4+ T cells from blood. Per the publication, the cell subset or site label means: true naive CD4+ T cells. The CDR3 amino acid sequence is: CASSRTGNSDEQYF. The bases read TGTGCCAGCAGCCGAACAGGGAACTCGGACGAGCAGTACTTC.